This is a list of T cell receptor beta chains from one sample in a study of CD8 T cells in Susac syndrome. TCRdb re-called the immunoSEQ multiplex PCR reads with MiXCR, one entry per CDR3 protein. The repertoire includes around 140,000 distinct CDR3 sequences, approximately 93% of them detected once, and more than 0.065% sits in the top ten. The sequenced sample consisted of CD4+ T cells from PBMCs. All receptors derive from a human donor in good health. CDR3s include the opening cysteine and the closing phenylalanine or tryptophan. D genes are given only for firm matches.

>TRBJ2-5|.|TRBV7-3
CASSLKEWRPGETQYF
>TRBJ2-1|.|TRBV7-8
CASSLRERSGRYNEQFF
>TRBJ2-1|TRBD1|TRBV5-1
CASSPGQGNEQFF
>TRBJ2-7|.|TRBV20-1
CSARERGYEQYF
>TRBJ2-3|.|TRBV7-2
CASSLVGFPTDTQYF
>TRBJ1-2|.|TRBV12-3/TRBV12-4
CASSTSGANYGYTF
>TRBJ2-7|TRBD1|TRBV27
CASSTRATGLSYEQYF
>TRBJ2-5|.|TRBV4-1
CASSQGWGAGFRGETQYF
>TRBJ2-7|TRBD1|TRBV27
CASSRGGGQGTYEQYF
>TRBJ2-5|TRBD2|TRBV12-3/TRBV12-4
CASSPSARREQETQYF
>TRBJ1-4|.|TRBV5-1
CASSPLTSGREKLFF
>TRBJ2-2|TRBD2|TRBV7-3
CASSSGLAGGPRELFF
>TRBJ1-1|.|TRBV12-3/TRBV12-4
CASSLWQGQNTEAFF
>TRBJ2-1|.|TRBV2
CASSDGGLRFF
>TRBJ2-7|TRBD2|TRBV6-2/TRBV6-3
CASRPSGSSYEQYF
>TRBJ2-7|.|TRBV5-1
CASSPRPGTSEQYF
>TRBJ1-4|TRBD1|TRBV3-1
CASSQPTGGHEKLFF
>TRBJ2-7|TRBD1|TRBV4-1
CASSQLFSGTGSYEQYF
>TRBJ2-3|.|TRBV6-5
CASSRGGTDTQYF
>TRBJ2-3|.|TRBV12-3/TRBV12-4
CASWRSPDTQYF
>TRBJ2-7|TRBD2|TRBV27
CASSQTSGRFVYEQYF
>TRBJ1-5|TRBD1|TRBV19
CASRSTGGRHQPQHF
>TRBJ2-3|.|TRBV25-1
CASSDLQGQTDTQYF